This T cell receptor beta chain was found in a study of cytomegalovirus exposure and HLA in healthy donors. This CDR3 region has 14 residues. J gave up 7 bases and V 9 bases, and 14 bases lay outside the gene matches. Germline V gene data show CDR1 as LNHNV and CDR2 as YYDKDF (reference sequence). Profiled with immunoSEQ multiplex PCR; TCRdb holds only in-frame clones, not every one. The table has about 43,000 clones, around 90% seen once. This receptor was identified in a man aged 18 to 30 in good health and CMV-seronegative. The sample comprised PBMCs. The J gene is TRBJ1-1, the V gene TRBV15; 7 bases are a match to TRBD1. CDR3 amino acids: CATDTGVGVGEAFF. Here the CDR3 DNA reads TGTGCCACGGATACAGGGGTTGGTGTTGGTGAAGCTTTCTTT.